Listed here are 12 T cell receptor beta chains from one sample, sequenced in a study of T cells in Graves' hyperthyroidism and ophthalmopathy. RNA transcripts yielded amplified TCR beta CDR3 regions. TCR CDR3 regions were first amplified by RT-PCR with HTBI primers. From the multiplex PCR reads, TCRdb called clonotypes with MiXCR, one entry per CDR3 protein. The sample holds 550,000 to 700,000 distinct CDR3 sequences, 46% seen once. The sequenced material came from peripheral blood or thyroid tissue (not recorded which). These receptor sequences come from an adult woman with Graves' disease, either hyperthyroidism or ophthalmopathy (not recorded which).

There are many counts of this clonotype. V is TRBV12-3 or TRBV12-4 and J is TRBJ1-5; 11 nucleotides align to TRBD1. This CDR3 spans 14 amino acids. The V and J ends lost 8 bases and 7 bases, in that order; junction bases with no gene match: 7. CDR3 amino acids: CASGPGTGGQPQHF. The CDR3 DNA reads as TGTGCCAGCGGCCCCGGGACAGGGGGGCAGCCCCAGCATTTT.

The chain is built from TRBV19 and TRBJ1-5; D is perhaps TRBD1 (6 bases). The CDR3 runs to 12 residues. Trimming took 6 bases from V and 8 from J, leaving 11 bases between them. Germline V gives CDR1 LNHDA, CDR2 SQIVND (reference sequence). Here the CDR3 reads CASSDTGKPQHF. In DNA form, the CDR3 reads TGTGCCAGTAGCGACACAGGGAAGCCCCAGCATTTT.

This chain connects TRBV20-1 to TRBJ2-5, with a possible D match to TRBD1 (5 bases). The V gene lost 4 bases and the J gene lost 2 bases, with 8 bases spanning the gap. Germline V gives CDR1 DFQATT, CDR2 SNEGSKA (reference sequence). The length of the CDR3 is 12 residues. CDR3 sequence reads: CSANRQQETQYF. The CDR3 DNA sequence: TGCAGTGCTAATCGACAGCAAGAGACCCAGTACTTC.

This chain joins TRBV29-1 and TRBJ2-7, with TRBD1 matching over 7 bases. Per the germline V gene, CDR1 is SQVTM and CDR2 is ANQGSEA. CDR3 length equals 12 residues. With 6 bases clipped from V and 0 bases from J, the junction kept 2 bases outside the gene matches. The CDR3 here is CSVGQLSYEQYF. In nucleotides, the CDR3 is TGCAGCGTGGGACAGCTCTCCTACGAGCAGTACTTC.

This clonotype was recorded many times. This chain connects TRBV9 to TRBJ1-2, with TRBD1 identical over 9 bases. The germline V gene has CDR1 SGDLS and CDR2 YYNGEE. The V segment lost 0 bases and the J segment 2 bases; nucleotides outside the gene matches: 8. The CDR3 is 17 residues long. CDR3 protein: CASSVERTGVSNYGYTF. The CDR3 region has the DNA TGTGCCAGCAGCGTAGAGCGGACAGGGGTCTCAAACTATGGCTACACCTTC.

On this clonotype itself: A much larger clone differs from this one at a single base, so this may be a read error. The V and J genes are TRBV7-9 and TRBJ2-6; D is possibly TRBD2 (5 bases). The ends were cut back, 5 bases at V and 0 bases at J, with 14 bases in the middle. CDR1 is SEHNR and CDR2 is FQNEAQ in the germline V gene (reference sequence). CDR3 length: 17 amino acids. The CDR3, as DNA: TGTGCCAGCAGCGTCGGGATAGGAACCTCTGGGGCCAACGTCCTGACTTTC. This translates into CASSVGIGTSGANVLTF.

This clonotype was detected ten times or more. The V and J genes are TRBV30 and TRBJ1-1; no clear D. The CDR3 runs to 13 residues. Germline CDR1 is GTSNPN and CDR2 is SVGIG (reference sequence). V was pared by 0 bases and J by 0 bases, with 5 bases between. The CDR3 bases are TGTGCCTGGAGTGTTTCGCTGAACACTGAAGCTTTCTTT. Protein: CAWSVSLNTEAFF.

In its sample, this clonotype was seen many times. The chain combines TRBV7-8 with TRBJ2-6; TRBD1 is a possible D gene (6 bases). The V end was cut by 2 bases, the J end by 1 base, with 6 bases between. The CDR3 is 15 amino acids. Germline V lookup: CDR1 SGHVS, CDR2 FQNEAQ. The CDR3 region has the DNA TGTGCCAGCAGCTTAACAGGGTCTGGGGCCAACGTCCTGACTTTC. This translates into CASSLTGSGANVLTF.

V and J are TRBV15 and TRBJ2-2; D perhaps matches TRBD2 (6 bases). The length of the CDR3 is 19 residues. V was pared by 3 bases and J by 3 bases, with 23 bases between. Looked up from germline, CDR1 is LNHNV and CDR2 is YYDKDF (reference sequence). The CDR3 bases are TGTGCCACCAGCAGCGTGGTCCCTAGCGCGAGGGGAGACACCGGGGAGCTGTTTTTT. Protein product: CATSSVVPSARGDTGELFF.

This chain links TRBV7-3 with TRBJ1-2; 7 bases agree with TRBD1. Germline loops: CDR1 SGHTA, CDR2 FQGTGA. J lost 8 bases, V lost 6 bases, and 12 bases had no gene match. The CDR3 is 14 residues long. This chain's CDR3 is CASSPRTGRIGYTF. CDR3 DNA: TGTGCCAGCAGTCCCAGGACAGGAAGGATCGGCTACACCTTC.

The sample holds one count of this clonotype. The rearrangement joins TRBV19 to TRBJ2-3; maybe TRBD1 (6 bases). This CDR3 is built from 13 residues. Germline values: CDR1 LNHDA, CDR2 SQIVND (reference sequence). Between the trimmed V and J ends, which lost 10 bases and 2 bases, there was a span of 13 bases. In nucleotides, the CDR3 is TGTGCCACCCGAGGGGGACACACAGATACGCAGTATTTT. It specifies CATRGGHTDTQYF.

This clonotype came up many times. The chain recombines TRBV6-1 with TRBJ2-5; 9 nucleotides line up with TRBD1. The trim removed 1 base at V and 0 bases at J, leaving 6 bases unmatched. The CDR3 is 17 residues long. In germline, CDR1 is MNHNS, CDR2 SASEGT. The DNA of the CDR3 is TGTGCCAGCAGTGAAGAACCGACAGGGGGATACCAAGAGACCCAGTACTTC. Translating it yields CASSEEPTGGYQETQYF.